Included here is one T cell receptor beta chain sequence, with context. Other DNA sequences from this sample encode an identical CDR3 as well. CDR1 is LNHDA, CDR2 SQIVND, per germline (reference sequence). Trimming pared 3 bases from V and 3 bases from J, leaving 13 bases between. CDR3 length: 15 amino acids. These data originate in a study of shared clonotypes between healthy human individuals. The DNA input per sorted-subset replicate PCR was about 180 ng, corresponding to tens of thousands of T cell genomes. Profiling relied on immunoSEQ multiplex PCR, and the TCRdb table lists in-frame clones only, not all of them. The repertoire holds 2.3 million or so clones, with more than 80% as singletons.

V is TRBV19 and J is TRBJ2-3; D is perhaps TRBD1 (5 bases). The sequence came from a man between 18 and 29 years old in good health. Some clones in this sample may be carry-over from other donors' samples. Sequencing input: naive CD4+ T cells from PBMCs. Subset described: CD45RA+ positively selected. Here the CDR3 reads CASSIAGRETDTQYF. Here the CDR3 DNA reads TGTGCCAGTAGTATTGCCGGCAGGGAAACAGATACGCAGTATTTT.